This T cell receptor (beta chain) was documented in a study of radiotherapy plus CTLA-4 blockade in lung cancer. Study as a whole: Disease control reached approximately 30%, with objective responses in less than 20%.

Remarks on this clone: Its antigen is undetermined.

Germline CDR1 and CDR2: SGHNT and YYREEE (reference sequence). This CDR3 region has 15 residues. The ends lost 5 bases at V and 0 bases at J; junction bases unmatched: 7. Whole-study results and caveats: The study found tumor-derived TCR clones expanded in blood after radiotherapy plus ipilimumab.

Focal radiation plus CTLA-4 blockade with ipilimumab was given to patients with chemo-refractory metastatic non-small-cell lung cancer. Using immunoSEQ multiplex PCR, the repertoire was profiled, and TCRdb retains in-frame clones only, with some absent. The sample includes approximately 94,000 clones, roughly 80% of them seen just once. The sample consisted of peripheral blood, taken from a patient treated with radiotherapy plus ipilimumab. This sequence was found in a human donor with non-small cell lung cancer that progressed on radiotherapy plus ipilimumab. The chain has TRBV5-4 and TRBJ1-1; TRBD1 agrees at 7 bases. This CDR3 reads CASSPSTGMNTEAFF. CDR3 nucleotide sequence: TGTGCCAGCAGTCCCTCGACAGGGATGAACACTGAAGCTTTCTTT.